This T cell receptor (beta chain) was captured by sequencing in a study of T cell repertoires in cytomegalovirus infection. Comment on this clonotype: As yet, its antigen is unknown.

The CDR3 contains 15 residues. Trimming stripped 6 bases from V and 5 bases from J, with 19 bases between. TCRdb itself ran the reads through MiXCR, one entry per CDR3 protein. This sample has about 830,000 distinct CDR3 sequences, with 30% to 35% found just once. The clonotype comes from a human donor in good health (CMV status not recorded). Some clones in this sample may be carry-over from other donors' samples. The chain employs TRBV12-3 or TRBV12-4 and TRBJ1-2; perhaps TRBD1 as D (6 bases). The source material was cultured CD8+ T cells from PBMCs, sampled from culture after CMV antigen stimulation. CDR3 amino acids: CASRDSVGEHYGYTF. CDR3 nucleotide sequence: TGTGCCAGCAGGGACAGTGTTGGGGAACATTATGGCTACACCTTC.